The T cell receptor (beta chain) under discussion was sequenced for a study of cytomegalovirus exposure and HLA in healthy donors. Concerning this clone: Antigen unknown.

Study-wide points: TCR beta V- and J-gene trimming was later associated with a missense DCLRE1C variant. Roughly uniform sequencing depth across donors was assumed, possibly incorrectly. Judged likely to be a sequencing artifact was a cluster of highly shared sequence variants.

The germline gives CDR1 SGHAT, CDR2 FQNNGV. V lost 3 bases to trimming and J lost 6 bases; unmatched junction nucleotides: 6. The CDR3 runs to 14 residues. It was with 60 Vbeta and 13 Jbeta primers that the PCR ran. As processed by the authors: A later analysis tallied roughly 77 million unique TCR beta chains, around 9.9 million of them shared. Clones were sequenced by immunoSEQ multiplex PCR, and TCRdb holds only the in-frame ones, with some missing. V and J calls and clone size are given by that table; D and trimming were obtained from the DNA. The sample lists about 130,000 clones; about 74% were seen once.

The clonotype was recovered from an older woman in good health and CMV-seronegative. The chain uses TRBV11-2 and TRBJ1-1; 8 positions match TRBD1. The sequenced sample consisted of PBMCs. The CDR3 DNA follows: TGTGCCAGCAGCTTCGACAGGGGCGTCGCTGAAGCTTTCTTT. Translated: CASSFDRGVAEAFF.